This TCR beta chain is from a study of blood T cell repertoires in COVID-19. In the study overall: T cells, B-cell-depleted T cells, or PBMCs provided the cDNA or gDNA that served as material.

Clones were read by immunoSEQ multiplex PCR, and TCRdb kept only the in-frame ones, dropping some. The sample has around 270,000 clones; around 84% are singletons. Only one count was recorded for this clone. The clonotype comes from a woman between 40 and 55 years old who had recovered from COVID-19. Sequenced sample: peripheral blood.

CDR3 loop: CASSPGDSYEQYF. The CDR3, as DNA: TGTGCCAGCAGCCCCGGGGACTCCTACGAGCAGTACTTC. The chain couples TRBV11-3 to TRBJ2-7; D perhaps matches TRBD2 (5 bases). The CDR3 totals 13 residues. V shed 5 bases and J shed 0 bases, with 8 bases lying between them. Looked up from germline, CDR1 is SGHNT and CDR2 is YENEEA.